The rows below give T cell receptor beta chains drawn from one sample of a study of cytomegalovirus exposure and HLA in healthy donors. Sequencing used immunoSEQ multiplex PCR; TCRdb keeps in-frame clones, though not all of them. This sample has 150,000 to 200,000 clones, with 79% found just once. Material for sequencing was PBMCs. Every receptor here comes from a woman in her fifties or sixties in good health and CMV-seronegative. Both conserved end residues are part of each CDR3. D genes are given only for firm matches. Expanded clones get a size class; other rows say once, few or many, or leave the size out.

>TRBJ2-7|TRBD1|-|TRBV19
CASSGTVTYEQYF
TGTGCCAGTTCCGGGACAGTCACCTACGAGCAGTACTTC
>TRBJ2-3|TRBD2|-|TRBV7-9
CASSLLAGAIGDTQYF
TGTGCCAGCAGCTTACTAGCGGGGGCCATCGGGGATACGCAGTATTTT
>TRBJ2-7|TRBD2|-|TRBV28
CASSSLGLAGSYEQYF
TGTGCCAGCAGTTCTCTGGGGCTAGCGGGATCCTACGAGCAGTACTTC
>TRBJ2-3|TRBD2|-|TRBV28
CASSFGLAGTDTQYF
TGTGCCAGCAGTTTCGGGCTAGCGGGCACAGATACGCAGTATTTT
>TRBJ1-1|-|-|TRBV2
CADGVLASKRAFF
TGTGCCGACGGGGTTTTGGCAAGCAAAAGAGCTTTCTTT
>TRBJ2-7|-|-|TRBV11-2
CASSLQGYEQYF
TGTGCCAGCAGCTTACAGGGCTACGAGCAGTACTTC
>TRBJ2-6|-|-|TRBV14
CASSQDVVSNVLTF
TGTGCCAGCAGCCAAGATGTAGTGTCCAACGTCCTGACTTTC
>TRBJ2-4|TRBD1|few|TRBV4-3
CASSQGSSGGRDIQYF
TGCGCCAGCAGCCAAGGATCATCAGGGGGAAGGGACATTCAGTACTTC
>TRBJ2-3|-|once|TRBV5-4
CASSLDWTDTDTQYF
TGTGCCAGCAGCTTGGATTGGACAGACACAGATACGCAGTATTTT
>TRBJ1-4|-|-|TRBV5-1
CASSPGPGDEKLFF
TGCGCCAGCAGCCCTGGTCCGGGGGATGAAAAACTGTTTTTT
>TRBJ1-2|-|-|TRBV6-6
CASSYGNPGDYGYTF
TGTGCCAGCAGTTACGGAAATCCCGGGGACTATGGCTACACCTTC
>TRBJ2-1|TRBD1|-|TRBV10-3
CAISGRDRGPNEQFF
TGTGCCATCAGTGGGCGGGACAGGGGGCCGAATGAGCAGTTCTTC
>TRBJ2-7|-|-|TRBV30
CASRAGSEQYF
TGTGCCTCCCGCGCAGGCTCCGAGCAGTACTTC
>TRBJ2-3|-|-|TRBV9
CASSPLPRSDTQYF
TGTGCCAGCAGCCCCTTGCCTAGATCAGATACGCAGTATTTT
>TRBJ1-2|TRBD1|-|TRBV30
CAQPGQGNYGYTF
TGTGCCCAACCGGGACAGGGAAACTATGGCTACACCTTC
>TRBJ2-7|TRBD2|-|TRBV27
CASSLLAGRAGWEQYF
TGTGCCAGCAGTTTACTGGCCGGGAGGGCCGGGTGGGAGCAGTACTTC
>TRBJ1-1|-|-|TRBV5-6
CASSLGKGEAFF
TGTGCCAGCAGCCTGGGGAAGGGGGAAGCTTTCTTT
>TRBJ1-2|-|-|TRBV6-5
CASSYQPGQINYGYTF
TGTGCCAGCAGTTACCAACCCGGACAGATTAACTATGGCTACACCTTC
>TRBJ2-3|-|once|TRBV28
CASTPRGKTSTDTQYF
TGTGCCAGCACACCCCGGGGGAAAACCAGCACAGATACGCAGTATTTT
>TRBJ2-7|-|once|TRBV4-2
CASSSRRLDEQYF
TGTGCCAGCAGTTCTAGGAGACTTGACGAGCAGTACTTC
>TRBJ2-7|-|-|TRBV6-1
CASSAHDGGVSEQYF
TGTGCCAGCAGTGCCCACGACGGAGGGGTTTCCGAGCAGTACTTC
>TRBJ1-2|-|few|TRBV14
CASSQADWAYYGYTF
TGTGCCAGCAGCCAAGCCGATTGGGCTTACTATGGCTACACCTTC
>TRBJ2-3|TRBD2|-|TRBV18
CASSPATSVSTDTQYF
TGTGCCAGCTCACCTGCGACTAGCGTGAGCACAGATACGCAGTATTTT
>TRBJ1-1|-|-|TRBV5-1
CASGENTDQAFF
TGCGCCAGCGGCGAGAATACAGATCAAGCTTTCTTT
>TRBJ2-5|TRBD2|-|TRBV18
CASSPWTSGRETQYF
TGTGCCAGCTCACCATGGACTAGCGGGAGGGAGACCCAGTACTTC
>TRBJ2-7|TRBD1|-|TRBV11-1
CASSLGLGRGGQGYEQYF
TGTGCCAGCAGCTTAGGATTAGGCAGAGGGGGCCAAGGCTACGAGCAGTACTTC
>TRBJ1-2|-|-|TRBV10-3
CAISPPTGRAGYTF
TGTGCCATCAGTCCTCCGACAGGCCGGGCTGGCTACACCTTC
>TRBJ1-4|-|-|TRBV13
CASSLRRGGEKLFF
TGTGCCAGCAGCTTAAGAAGGGGCGGCGAAAAACTGTTTTTT
>TRBJ2-6|TRBD1|-|TRBV9
CASSLDRAQNGANVLTF
TGTGCCAGCAGCCTAGACAGGGCGCAAAATGGGGCCAACGTCCTGACTTTC
>TRBJ2-1|-|-|TRBV6-5
CASRLGGYNEQFF
TGTGCCAGCAGACTAGGGGGATACAATGAGCAGTTCTTC
>TRBJ1-4|-|-|TRBV6-5
CASSPTGGNEKLFF
TGTGCCAGCAGCCCAACGGGGGGTAATGAAAAACTGTTTTTT
>TRBJ2-1|TRBD1|-|TRBV4-2
CASSQRQGENEQFF
TGTGCCAGCAGCCAACGACAGGGGGAAAATGAGCAGTTCTTC
>TRBJ2-7|TRBD1|-|TRBV27
CASRTGAGEQYF
TGTGCCAGCAGAACAGGGGCGGGCGAGCAGTACTTC
>TRBJ2-7|-|-|TRBV5-6
CASSWGDFTYEQYF
TGTGCCAGCAGCTGGGGGGACTTTACCTACGAGCAGTACTTC
>TRBJ1-1|-|-|TRBV7-2
CASSWSVNTEAFF
TGTGCCAGCAGTTGGTCGGTGAACACTGAAGCTTTCTTT
>TRBJ1-2|TRBD1|-|TRBV20-1
CSAGTGGIYTF
TGCAGTGCTGGGACAGGGGGAATCTACACCTTC
>TRBJ1-3|TRBD1|-|TRBV30
CAWSVLVTGVSGNTIYF
TGTGCCTGGAGTGTACTCGTGACAGGGGTCTCTGGAAACACCATATATTTT
>TRBJ2-7|-|once|TRBV9
CASSVDSSYSYEQYF
TGTGCCAGCAGCGTCGACAGCTCCTACTCCTACGAGCAGTACTTC
>TRBJ2-1|TRBD2|-|TRBV9
CASSPRVREGNEQFF
TGTGCCAGCAGCCCTCGGGTGAGGGAGGGCAATGAGCAGTTCTTC
>TRBJ1-5|-|-|TRBV7-2
CASSSRYRDSEHF
TGTGCCAGCAGTTCACGATACCGGGACTCCGAGCATTTT
>TRBJ2-5|-|-|TRBV5-1
CASSLTGNQETQYF
TGCGCCAGCAGCTTGACAGGGAACCAAGAGACCCAGTACTTC
>TRBJ2-1|-|-|TRBV18
CASSPDGGYNEQFF
TGTGCCAGCTCACCAGATGGAGGGTACAATGAGCAGTTCTTC
>TRBJ1-1|TRBD1|-|TRBV15
CATRGTGRNTEAFF
TGTGCCACCAGGGGGACAGGCCGGAACACTGAAGCTTTCTTT
>TRBJ1-4|-|-|TRBV28
CASSFTGPTEKLFF
TGTGCCAGCAGTTTTACAGGCCCCACTGAAAAACTGTTTTTT
>TRBJ2-6|TRBD1|-|TRBV5-1
CASSSTGGLGTSGANVLTF
TGCGCCAGCAGCTCTACAGGGGGTCTAGGCACCTCTGGGGCCAACGTCCTGACTTTC
>TRBJ1-4|TRBD1|-|TRBV7-9
CASSLGAGGPKKLFF
TGTGCCAGCAGCTTGGGGGCAGGGGGCCCGAAAAAACTGTTTTTT
>TRBJ2-3|-|few|TRBV29-1
CSVPGGTGRNTQYF
TGCAGCGTTCCGGGAGGGACAGGGCGGAATACGCAGTATTTT
>TRBJ2-5|-|once|TRBV7-3
CASSSGLQETQYF
TGTGCCAGCAGCTCTGGCCTCCAAGAGACCCAGTACTTC
>TRBJ2-1|-|-|TRBV9
CASSILGGEQFF
TGTGCCAGCAGCATACTAGGCGGTGAGCAGTTCTTC
>TRBJ2-3|TRBD2|-|TRBV4-3
CASSQEGRGATDTQYF
TGCGCCAGCAGCCAAGAGGGGCGGGGGGCCACAGATACGCAGTATTTT
>TRBJ1-3|-|-|TRBV4-1
CASSQGEGTSGNTIYF
TGCGCCAGCAGCCAAGGGGAGGGGACCTCTGGAAACACCATATATTTT
>TRBJ2-3|TRBD2|-|TRBV7-9
CASSLAGGRDTQYF
TGTGCCAGCAGCTTAGCGGGAGGGCGGGATACGCAGTATTTT
>TRBJ1-2|-|-|TRBV28
CASTNGLYGYTF
TGTGCCAGCACCAACGGGTTGTACGGCTACACCTTC
>TRBJ1-4|-|-|TRBV30
CAWYYREGEKLFF
TGTGCCTGGTACTACAGGGAAGGTGAAAAACTGTTTTTT